This TCR beta chain was recovered during a study of spatial heterogeneity in lung cancer. Background on the study: Consistent detection of more beta-chain than alpha-chain sequences was observed.

Each CDR3 protein gets one entry after TCRdb re-called the 5' RACE reads with MiXCR. The sample yields approximately 92,000 distinct CDR3 sequences, about an eighth seen once. Points on this clonotype: Its target is unknown.

From germline, CDR1 is GTSNPN and CDR2 SVGIG (reference sequence). The CDR3 runs 14 residues. Trimming left V 4 bases short and J 0 bases short, with 9 bases between. The time point: sample taken at primary tumor resection. The authors sequenced whole RNA from tumor, nontumor lung or frozen PBMC without sorting. Regarding the study as a whole: Ubiquitous expanded tumor TCRs showed up in blood more at resection than follow-up.

The input for sequencing was PBMCs, taken at surgery. The clonotype comes from a male donor with early-stage non-small cell lung cancer. The chain uses TRBV30 and TRBJ2-2; unclear D gene. In DNA form, the CDR3 reads TGTGCCTGGACTGGTTACGCGAACACCGGGGAGCTGTTTTTT. It encodes CAWTGYANTGELFF.